This record covers a single TCR beta chain. Antigen unknown. This record comes from a study of blood T cells in healthy people across ages. With a J-beta primer mix and a sample-barcoded 5' primer, a second PCR ran about 7 to 12 cycles. MiXCR, applied by TCRdb to the 5' RACE reads, yields one record per CDR3 protein. The data hold over a million distinct CDR3 sequences, with 59% observed a single time. Study results and limitations: Long-lived donors had more naive CD4+ cells and higher diversity than aged donors.

Germline CDR1 is LNHNV and CDR2 is YYDKDF (reference sequence). The germline V and J ends were trimmed by 9 bases and 2 bases, with 9 bases remaining between them. CDR3 length: 12 amino acids. Sample: blood. The J gene is TRBJ2-3, the V gene TRBV15; possibly TRBD1 for D (6 bases). The TCR sequence derives from a man aged 18 to 35 in good health. CDR3: CATGQVTDTQYF. As DNA, the CDR3 is TGTGCCACGGGACAAGTCACAGATACGCAGTATTTT.